What follows are 10 T cell receptor beta chains derived from one specimen sequenced in a study of cytomegalovirus exposure and HLA in healthy donors. The PCR was carried out with 60 Vbeta primers and 13 Jbeta primers. The assay was immunoSEQ multiplex PCR, and TCRdb's table has in-frame clones only and misses some. The sample consists of about 160,000 clones, about 75% of them appearing once. Sequenced: PBMCs. All receptors come from a female donor in good health and CMV-seronegative.

The chain joins TRBV18 to TRBJ1-4; D is ambiguous. CDR1 and CDR2 from the germline V gene are KGHSH and LQKENI. Trimming removed 4 bases from V and 7 bases from J, with 16 bases in between. CDR3 size: 15 residues. The CDR3 DNA is TGTGCCAGCTCACAGGCCAGGCTGGAGGCTGAAAAACTGTTTTTT. It translates to CASSQARLEAEKLFF. The full variable domain, rest sourced from reference TRBV18 and TRBJ1-4, is NAGVMQNPRHLVRRRGQEARLRCSPMKGHSHVYWYRQLPEEGLKFMVYLQKENIIDESGMPKERFSAEFPKEGPSILRIQQVVRGDSAAYFCASSQARLEAEKLFFGSGTQLSVL.

This sequence joins TRBV30 and TRBJ1-2; possible D gene TRBD1, 5 bases. V was pared by 4 bases and J by 8 bases, with 17 bases between. The germline gives CDR1 GTSNPN, CDR2 SVGIG (reference sequence). The CDR3 contains 13 residues. The CDR3 region is CAWTRQGPHGYTF. The CDR3 DNA sequence: TGTGCCTGGACCCGGCAGGGCCCCCACGGCTACACCTTC.

The genes are TRBV7-8 and TRBJ2-2; no reliable D call. Trimming removed 5 bases at V and 6 bases at J, with 13 bases between. The CDR3 loop spans 14 amino acids. Germline V lookup: CDR1 SGHVS, CDR2 FQNEAQ. The CDR3 bases are TGTGCCAGCAGCCTTGACTCTTTCCCCGGGGAGCTGTTTTTT. Translation gives CASSLDSFPGELFF.

J is TRBJ2-7 and V is TRBV7-9; D perhaps matches TRBD1 (6 bases). This CDR3 region has 15 residues. Germline CDR1 SEHNR, CDR2 FQNEAQ (reference sequence). Trimming stripped 5 bases from V and 2 bases from J, with 16 bases between. The CDR3 DNA is TGTGCCAGCAGCATACAGACAGGACCAACCTACGAGCAGTACTTC. Translation: CASSIQTGPTYEQYF.

The V call is TRBV6-6, the J call TRBJ2-7; 8 bases agree with TRBD2. Germline CDR1 MNHNY, CDR2 SVGAGI (reference sequence). After removal of 5 bases from V and 1 base from J, the junction contained 4 bases not matched to a gene. The CDR3 has 14 residues. Here the CDR3 reads CASSGSGGSYEQYF. CDR3 coding DNA: TGTGCCAGCAGTGGGAGCGGGGGTTCCTACGAGCAGTACTTC.

This sequence joins TRBV6-1 and TRBJ2-6, with 10 nucleotides matching TRBD1. Losses at the gene ends were 4 bases for V and 3 bases for J; bases not matched to a gene: 3. The CDR3 has 16 residues. Germline V CDR1 and CDR2: MNHNS, SASEGT. DNA of the CDR3: TGTGCCAGCAGTGGACAGGGGGCAGGTGGGGCCAACGTCCTGACTTTC. Translating it yields CASSGQGAGGANVLTF.

This clone was counted a few times. This sequence joins TRBV12-5 and TRBJ2-1; D might be TRBD2 (6 bases). V lost 5 bases to trimming and J lost 0 bases, with 29 bases between them. This CDR3 region has 21 residues. Germline CDR1 LGHNT, CDR2 FRNRAP. The CDR3 reads CASGPPPLKLLAVSSYNEQFF. The CDR3 nucleotides read TGTGCTAGTGGTCCACCTCCCCTTAAGTTGTTAGCGGTGAGCTCCTACAATGAGCAGTTCTTC. Complete variable domain (other parts from reference TRBV12-5 and TRBJ2-1): DARVTQTPRHKVTEMGQEVTMRCQPILGHNTVFWYRQTMMQGLELLAYFRNRAPLDDSGMPKDRFSAEMPDATLATLKIQPSEPRDSAVYFCASGPPPLKLLAVSSYNEQFFGPGTRLTVL.

This clone was observed a few times. This chain links TRBV6-1 with TRBJ1-2; 7 nucleotides match TRBD1. The germline CDR1 and CDR2 sequences are MNHNS and SASEGT. V trimming: 6 bases; J trimming: 4 bases; junction bases outside the gene matches: 8. The CDR3 is 14 amino acids. In nucleotides, the CDR3 is TGTGCCAGCAGCCTTTCAGGGGGTAGCTATGGCTACACCTTC. Protein: CASSLSGGSYGYTF.

The rearrangement uses TRBV14 and TRBJ2-3, with D possibly matching TRBD1 (5 bases). Germline V CDR1 and CDR2: SGHDN, FVKESK. V shed 2 bases and J shed 4 bases, with 19 bases lying between them. The CDR3 has 17 residues. CDR3 sequence reads: CASSQRQRANSPDTQYF. The CDR3 region has the DNA TGTGCCAGCAGCCAACGACAGAGAGCGAATTCTCCAGATACGCAGTATTTT.

The genes are TRBV5-1 and TRBJ2-1; the D gene is possibly TRBD2 (6 bases). Per the germline V gene, CDR1 is SGHRS and CDR2 is YFSETQ. This CDR3 has 15 amino acids. V was pared by 1 base and J by 1 base, with 9 bases between. DNA of the CDR3: TGCGCCAGCAGCTTGATCGGGGGATCCTACAATGAGCAGTTCTTC. This encodes CASSLIGGSYNEQFF.